The clone carrying this T cell receptor beta chain was counted between two and nine times. The germline CDR1 and CDR2 sequences are SNHLY and FYNNEI. There are 15 residues in the CDR3. The V end lost 6 bases, the J end lost 9 bases, and 24 bases lay between the germline ends. Using its own MiXCR run on the 5' RACE reads, TCRdb lists one record per CDR3 protein. Among over 45,000 distinct CDR3 sequences listed, around 24% were seen once. The sorted Tregs were CD4+CD25+CD127-/low cells. The specimen sequenced was tumor-infiltrating Tregs sorted from the breast tumor. This clonotype originated in a female donor with breast cancer. The chain combines TRBV2 with TRBJ2-7; D may match TRBD1 or TRBD2 (6 bases each). The CDR3 here is CASRGAGTSLIGQYF. For the CDR3, the DNA is TGTGCCAGCAGGGGGGCCGGGACTTCCCTTATCGGGCAGTACTTC.